Listed below are T cell receptor beta chains from one sample, sequenced in a study of blood T cell repertoires in COVID-19. The repertoire was sequenced with immunoSEQ multiplex PCR; TCRdb's copy has only in-frame clones and lacks some. The repertoire includes around 300,000 clones, just under 85% of them detected once, and around 3.9% sits in the top ten. The sequencing sample was made of peripheral blood. The receptor source for this set is a woman aged 45-59 years with active or convalescent COVID-19. CDR3s include the opening cysteine and the closing phenylalanine or tryptophan. A D gene is named only where the DNA matches it firmly. The listing skips clone size in some rows; elsewhere it reads once, few, many or a size class.

clone_size | d_call | j_call | v_call | cdr3_nt | cdr3_aa
. | . | TRBJ1-4 | TRBV19 | TGTGCCAGTAGTATAGGGGGCTCTAATGAAAAACTGTTTTTT | CASSIGGSNEKLFF
. | . | TRBJ2-7 | TRBV7-2 | TGTGCCAGCAACTCCCCGGGGGGCCAGGGTCTCTACGAGCAGTACTTC | CASNSPGGQGLYEQYF
. | . | TRBJ1-2 | TRBV28 | TGTGCCAGTGGCCAACCTAGACGTAGCTATGGCTACACCTTC | CASGQPRRSYGYTF
. | TRBD2 | TRBJ2-1 | TRBV6-2/TRBV6-3 | TGTGCCAGCAGTTACTCTCCGGGACTACGGAACAATGAGCAGTTCTTC | CASSYSPGLRNNEQFF
. | TRBD1 | TRBJ2-7 | TRBV2 | TGTGCCAGCGCGTCTCAAGGGGGCCTCGCCTACGAGCAGTACTTC | CASASQGGLAYEQYF
. | TRBD2 | TRBJ2-1 | TRBV5-1 | TGCGCCAGCAGCTTGGAGGTAGCGGGAGTGGATGAGCAGTTCTTC | CASSLEVAGVDEQFF
. | . | TRBJ1-1 | TRBV7-9 | TGTGCCAGCAGCTTAGGGCCCGGAGGGATGAACACTGAAGCTTTCTTT | CASSLGPGGMNTEAFF
. | TRBD1 | TRBJ1-2 | TRBV2 | TGTGCCAGCAGTGAAGGCGTGGGACAGGGCCATGGCTACACCTTC | CASSEGVGQGHGYTF
. | . | TRBJ2-3 | TRBV28 | TGTGCCAGCAGTCTCGGGGGATTGGGTGATACGCAGTATTTT | CASSLGGLGDTQYF
. | TRBD2 | TRBJ2-7 | TRBV15 | TGTGCCACCAGCAGAGAGACTAGCGGGAGCAGCAAGTACTTC | CATSRETSGSSKYF
. | . | TRBJ1-1 | TRBV5-4 | TGTGCCAGCAGCTTGGGTAGGGAGTACACTGAAGCTTTCTTT | CASSLGREYTEAFF
. | . | TRBJ1-1 | TRBV2 | TGTGCCAGCAGAGACCATACAGGGAGTTGGAACACTGAAGCTTTCTTT | CASRDHTGSWNTEAFF
few | . | TRBJ2-1 | TRBV25-1 | TGTGCCAGCCGGCGGAGGGGTGATGAGCAGTTCTTC | CASRRRGDEQFF
. | . | TRBJ1-5 | TRBV7-9 | TGTGCCAGCAGCTCTGCTACAGGGAATCAGCCCCAGCATTTT | CASSSATGNQPQHF
. | TRBD1 | TRBJ1-4 | TRBV7-9 | TGTGCCAGCAGCTTAGACAGGGGGCCTTCGGAAAAACTGTTTTTT | CASSLDRGPSEKLFF
few | . | TRBJ1-2 | TRBV28 | TGTGCCAGCAGACGGGACACCCGCTATGGCTACACCTTC | CASRRDTRYGYTF
. | . | TRBJ2-7 | TRBV4-1 | TGCGCCAGCAGCCGGCAGGGTTTGGGGTACGAGCAGTACTTC | CASSRQGLGYEQYF
. | . | TRBJ1-2 | TRBV27 | TGTGCCAGCAGTTTATCGAGACAGGTCTCTGGCTACACCTTC | CASSLSRQVSGYTF
. | TRBD1 | TRBJ1-2 | TRBV5-1 | TGCGCCAGCAGCACGACAGGGGGCGATGGCTACACCTTC | CASSTTGGDGYTF
. | TRBD1 | TRBJ2-3 | TRBV5-1 | TGCGCCAGCGGACAGGGCGGCCTATTCGGGACAGATACGCAGTATTTT | CASGQGGLFGTDTQYF
. | TRBD1 | TRBJ1-3 | TRBV7-9 | TGTGCCAGCAGCTTAGCTGGGACAGGGTCTGGAAACACCATATATTTT | CASSLAGTGSGNTIYF
. | . | TRBJ2-3 | TRBV2 | TGTGCCAGCAGCCCCCGGGATACGCAGTATTTT | CASSPRDTQYF
. | TRBD2 | TRBJ2-7 | TRBV18 | TGTGCCAGCTCACCAGGGGCGGGGGTCTACGAGCAGTACTTC | CASSPGAGVYEQYF
. | TRBD2 | TRBJ2-1 | TRBV30 | TGTGCCTGGAGGGCTAGCGGGAGGGAAAATGAGCAGTTCTTC | CAWRASGRENEQFF
few | TRBD1 | TRBJ1-2 | TRBV19 | TGTGCCAGTAGTATTAGGGGACAGGGCTTGAATGGCTACACCTTC | CASSIRGQGLNGYTF
. | TRBD1 | TRBJ1-2 | TRBV12-3/TRBV12-4 | TGTGCCAGCAGCCCCGGACAGGGATGGAGCTACACCTTC | CASSPGQGWSYTF
. | . | TRBJ1-5 | TRBV5-1 | TGCGCCAGCAGCTTGGAGGGAGGAGGTCAGCCCCAGCATTTT | CASSLEGGGQPQHF
. | TRBD1 | TRBJ1-2 | TRBV6-5 | TGTGCCAGCAGTTACGGACAGGCCGGAACCTATGGCTACACCTTC | CASSYGQAGTYGYTF
. | TRBD1 | TRBJ2-7 | TRBV3-1/TRBV3-2 | TGTGCCAGCAGTCCCAGGGGACAGGGACTTTACGAGCAGTACTTC | CASSPRGQGLYEQYF
. | TRBD1 | TRBJ1-1 | TRBV5-4 | TGTGCCAGCAGCTCGATGACAGGGACTAACACTGAAGCTTTCTTT | CASSSMTGTNTEAFF
. | . | TRBJ1-5 | TRBV12-3/TRBV12-4 | TGTGCCAGCAGTTTAGCCGGGAATCAGCCCCAGCATTTT | CASSLAGNQPQHF
. | . | TRBJ2-1 | TRBV10-3 | TGTGCCATCAGCGACTACAGGGATAATGAGCAGTTCTTC | CAISDYRDNEQFF
. | . | TRBJ2-7 | TRBV19 | TGTGCCAGCGCCCGGGACTTAGCTTACGAGCAGTACTTC | CASARDLAYEQYF
. | . | TRBJ1-2 | TRBV5-4 | TGTGCCAGCAGCCGGAGGACAGTTCAATCTGGGGGCTACACCTTC | CASSRRTVQSGGYTF
few | TRBD1 | TRBJ1-1 | TRBV19 | TGTGCCAGTAGTATAGTAACAGGGGCCACTGAAGCTTTCTTT | CASSIVTGATEAFF
. | TRBD2 | TRBJ2-1 | TRBV3-1/TRBV3-2 | TGTGCCAGCAGCCCCTGGACTAGCGGGAGCGATGAGCAGTTCTTC | CASSPWTSGSDEQFF
. | TRBD1 | TRBJ1-6 | TRBV3-1/TRBV3-2 | TGTGCCAGCAGCCTACAGGGGGCGCAGGATTCACCCCTCCACTTT | CASSLQGAQDSPLHF
. | . | TRBJ2-7 | TRBV3-1/TRBV3-2 | TGTGCCAGCAGCCCCTTGGGTGGGAGCTCCTACGAGCAGTACTTC | CASSPLGGSSYEQYF
. | TRBD1 | TRBJ2-3 | TRBV30 | TGTGCCTGGGAATCCGGGACAGGGGCAGATACGCAGTATTTT | CAWESGTGADTQYF
. | TRBD1 | TRBJ1-5 | TRBV2 | TGTGCCAGCACATTCGGGATCGACAGGGGAGTTCAGCCCCAGCATTTT | CASTFGIDRGVQPQHF
. | . | TRBJ2-7 | TRBV27 | TGTGCCAGCAGTTCCTCGGGGCGGGGACACGAGCAGTACTTC | CASSSSGRGHEQYF
. | . | TRBJ1-1 | TRBV2 | TGTGCCAGCAGTGAATCTCCAGGCAACACTGAAGCTTTCTTT | CASSESPGNTEAFF
many | TRBD2 | TRBJ2-3 | TRBV7-2 | TGTGCCAGCAGCCGGGGACTAGCGGCCACAGATACGCAGTATTTT | CASSRGLAATDTQYF
. | . | TRBJ2-2 | TRBV3-1/TRBV3-2 | TGTGCCAGCAGTCGGGACACCGGGGAGCTGTTTTTT | CASSRDTGELFF
. | . | TRBJ1-1 | TRBV11-2 | TGTGCCAGCAGCTCCGTGGGGCAGGGAAGGGTAGGAGCTTTCTTT | CASSSVGQGRVGAFF
once | TRBD2 | TRBJ2-3 | TRBV5-1 | TGCGCCAGCAGCTTTAGGCTAGCGGGGGCCACAGATACGCAGTATTTT | CASSFRLAGATDTQYF
. | TRBD1 | TRBJ2-7 | TRBV5-1 | TGCGCCAGCAGCTTGGATACGGGGACAGGGACCTACGAGCAGTACTTC | CASSLDTGTGTYEQYF
. | . | TRBJ2-7 | TRBV6-5 | TGTGCCAGCAGTTACTCTGCCCTGGAGGGTTTCGAGCAGTACTTC | CASSYSALEGFEQYF
. | . | TRBJ2-7 | TRBV29-1 | TGCAGCGCCTCCGGGAGCTCCTACGAGCAGTACTTC | CSASGSSYEQYF
. | . | TRBJ1-2 | TRBV6-1 | TGTGCCAGCAGTGAAGTAGGAGGGGACTATGGCTACACCTTC | CASSEVGGDYGYTF
. | TRBD1 | TRBJ1-2 | TRBV15 | TGTGCCACCAGCAAAAGGGACAGGGGACTTGCTGGCTACACCTTC | CATSKRDRGLAGYTF
. | . | TRBJ1-3 | TRBV11-3 | TGTGCCAGCAGCTATCAAGGGGCTGGAAACACCATATATTTT | CASSYQGAGNTIYF
. | . | TRBJ1-3 | TRBV2 | TGTGCCAGCACCCCAATCCAGGCAACAGGAAACACCATATATTTT | CASTPIQATGNTIYF
. | . | TRBJ1-2 | TRBV12-3/TRBV12-4 | TGTGCCAGCAGCCCTGGAGGTTGGGGCTACACCTTC | CASSPGGWGYTF
. | . | TRBJ1-4 | TRBV7-8 | TGTGCCAGCAGCTCCCAATCAGCAACTAATGAAAAACTGTTTTTT | CASSSQSATNEKLFF
. | TRBD1 | TRBJ1-2 | TRBV19 | TGTGCCAGTAGTATAGATCTCCTTGGACAGGGGGATGGCTACACCTTC | CASSIDLLGQGDGYTF
. | . | TRBJ1-1 | TRBV5-1 | TGCGCCAGCAGCTTTTTCCCGGGGAACACTGAAGCTTTCTTT | CASSFFPGNTEAFF